This T cell receptor beta chain was identified in a study of siplizumab effects on memory and regulatory T cells (dated by TCRdb to between 2018 and 2020). For the wider study: The study examined how the anti-CD2 antibody siplizumab affects alloreactive T-cell subsets in allogeneic mixed lymphocyte reactions built from human PBMCs.

With respect to this clone: This clone's antigen is unknown. Base quality data are lacking; no much larger clone is found one base away.

TCRbeta CDR3 sequencing was performed on sorted unstimulated T cells and on proliferating T cells recovered from mixed lymphocyte reactions. Fresh whole blood from fewer than 12 HLA-typed healthy donors was used to isolate PBMCs. From the cysteine up to the phenylalanine, the CDR3 has a length of 14 residues. Solely the CDR3 DNA is kept, with 42 bases framed from the first base. V gives up 4 bases and J gives up 6 bases, and the segment between their germline ends measures 15 bases. From the germline V gene, CDR1 is SGHRS and CDR2 is YFSETQ. Overall results and qualifications from the work: Because sequences at frequencies below about 10^-5 were poorly captured, only a minor fraction of alloreactive clones could be mapped back to unstimulated subsets. The suppressive function of proliferating Tregs from siplizumab cultures was not functionally confirmed. Greater diversity appeared to be present in unstimulated naive T cells than in memory T cells, and a substantial contribution to the alloresponse seemed to be made by naive cells. A naive or memory phenotype could not be assigned to roughly 80-95% of proliferating CD4+ or CD8+ clones. The cumulative frequency of alloreactive sequences traceable to unstimulated CD4+ memory T cells was significantly reduced by siplizumab. Of the alloreactive CD4+ clones that could be mapped, the Treg-derived share averaged 68.8% with siplizumab compared with about 27% in control reactions.

To prepare the library, the immunoSEQ multiplex PCR assay was applied. The deep sequencing platform assayed around 10^5 TCR templates per sample. Genomic DNA extracted from sorted T cells was the material used for TCRbeta CDR3 sequencing. The study's own analysis went as follows. The R programming language was used for clonal analysis of the TCRbeta CDR3 data. Alloreactive CD4+ and CD8+ clones were identified by comparing unstimulated samples to CFSE-low samples taken after the reaction. Alloreactive CD4+ clones were assigned to regulatory or non-regulatory origin by matching sequences to sorted unstimulated Treg and non-Treg repertoires. TCRdb obtained this table from immuneACCESS and retained in-frame rearrangements with V and J assigned. These tables miss some clones; where compared with another copy, unresolved V genes account for less than half of the shortfall, and the remainder is unexplained. That table is the source of V, J and clone size, and D and trimming were worked out from the DNA. Here the sample has about 100,000 clones; about 90% occur a single time. The top ten clonotypes cover around 0.15% of the sample.

The clonotype was recovered from a human donor in good health. Sequenced material: CD4+ T cells sorted from blood. The chain was built from TRBV5-1 and TRBJ2-3; the D gene is perhaps TRBD1, from 6 matching bases. The DNA sequence reads TGCGCCAGCAGCCCCGAACTGGGGGCGGATACGCAGTATTTT. Its coded protein is CASSPELGADTQYF.